The 30 T cell receptor beta chains below were found in one sample sequenced in a study of T cell changes during pregnancy in multiple sclerosis. TCRdb's table, derived via immunoSEQ multiplex PCR, lists solely in-frame clones and lacks some. The repertoire consists of some 40,000 clones, with 80% to 90% occurring once and the leading ten covering around 0.51%. The sequences come from CD4+ T cells from peripheral blood mononuclear cells, collected in the first trimester of pregnancy. These receptor sequences come from a female donor with multiple sclerosis, enrolled in a pregnancy study.

This chain links TRBV19 with TRBJ1-1; 9 bases agree with TRBD1. J gave up 4 bases and V 5 bases, and 5 bases lay outside the gene matches. CDR1 is LNHDA, CDR2 SQIVND, per germline (reference sequence). The length of the CDR3 is 14 residues. CDR3 residues: CASSFTQGATEAFF. The CDR3 coding sequence is TGTGCCAGTAGTTTTACACAGGGGGCCACTGAAGCTTTCTTT.

V is TRBV12-5 and J is TRBJ2-4; TRBD1 aligns across 8 bases. Germline CDR1 is LGHNT and CDR2 is FRNRAP. The CDR3 sequence is 17 residues long. The V and J ends lost 0 bases and 3 bases, in that order; junction bases with no gene match: 7. CDR3 loop: CASGLVPRQGIKNIQYF. The CDR3 nucleotides are TGTGCTAGTGGTTTGGTACCCAGACAGGGGATCAAAAACATTCAGTACTTC.

V is TRBV4-1 and J is TRBJ2-1, with 8 bases aligning to TRBD2. The CDR3 spans 14 residues. CDR1 is MGHRA, CDR2 YSYEKL, per germline. J gave up 16 bases and V 0 bases, and 11 bases lay outside the gene matches. CDR3 residues: CASSQDRGREGLFF. CDR3 DNA: TGCGCCAGCAGCCAAGATAGGGGACGGGAGGGCCTCTTCTTC.

J is TRBJ2-5 and V is TRBV25-1; 9 nucleotides line up with TRBD1. This CDR3 has 15 amino acids. Germline V CDR1 and CDR2: MGHDK, SYGVNS. Trimming took 3 bases from V and 5 from J; bases not matched to a gene: 7. The CDR3 here is CASSDSGTGMETQYF. The DNA of the CDR3 is TGTGCCAGCAGTGACTCCGGGACAGGGATGGAGACCCAGTACTTC.

V is TRBV28 and J is TRBJ1-5; 9 bases fit TRBD1. Germline CDR1 is MDHEN and CDR2 is SYDVKM. The V gene end was trimmed by 5 bases and the J gene end by 7 bases; junction bases not matched to a gene: 12. CDR3 size: 16 residues. This CDR3 is CASSASGTGYGQPQHF. The CDR3 nucleotides read TGTGCCAGCAGTGCCTCCGGGACAGGGTACGGCCAGCCCCAGCATTTT.

As DNA, the CDR3 is TGCAGCGTTACCAAGACAGGGGATTCGGATACGCAGTATTTT. Residues: CSVTKTGDSDTQYF. The rearrangement links TRBV29-1 to TRBJ2-3; 8 nucleotides align to TRBD1. V was pared by 5 bases and J by 6 bases, with 10 bases of the junction left unmatched. Germline CDR1 reads SQVTM; CDR2 reads ANQGSEA. The CDR3 runs 14 residues.

This clone was detected a few times. The genes are TRBV5-1 and TRBJ2-7; D is possibly TRBD1 (5 bases). V was shortened by 0 bases and J by 2 bases, with 9 bases between the two germline ends. The CDR3 is 14 amino acids. From germline, CDR1 is SGHRS and CDR2 YFSETQ. The CDR3 DNA follows: TGCGCCAGCAGCTTGGGGGGCTCCGCCTACGAGCAGTACTTC. Translating it yields CASSLGGSAYEQYF.

J is TRBJ2-7 and V is TRBV14, with unresolved D. V lost 1 base to trimming and J lost 5 bases, with 15 bases between them. Germline assignment: CDR1 SGHDN and CDR2 FVKESK. CDR3 size: 15 residues. The CDR3 sequence: CASSQARFSKDEQYF. The DNA of the CDR3 is TGTGCCAGCAGCCAAGCCAGGTTCAGTAAGGACGAGCAGTACTTC.

The chain uses TRBV29-1 and TRBJ1-1; perhaps TRBD1 as D (6 bases). The CDR3 has 14 amino acids. The V and J ends lost 5 bases and 2 bases respectively, with 15 bases between them. Germline CDR1 reads SQVTM; CDR2 reads ANQGSEA. The CDR3 loop is CSVLPYRENTEAFF. CDR3 DNA: TGCAGCGTTCTCCCCTACAGGGAAAACACTGAAGCTTTCTTT.

The chain uses TRBV7-9 and TRBJ1-1; tentatively, D is TRBD1 (5 bases). With 5 bases removed from V and 1 base from J, the gap between germline ends came to 11 bases. There are 14 residues in the CDR3. Germline-derived CDR1 and CDR2 are SEHNR and FQNEAQ (reference sequence). The CDR3 nucleotides are TGTGCCAGCAGCGATTGGAGGGGGAACACTGAAGCTTTCTTT. It is translated as CASSDWRGNTEAFF.

The gene calls are TRBV15 and TRBJ1-1; no firm D call. CDR3 length: 16 amino acids. V was pared by 0 bases and J by 2 bases, with 13 bases between. The germline CDR1 and CDR2 sequences are LNHNV and YYDKDF (reference sequence). The CDR3 nucleotides read TGTGCCACCAGCAGAGATCGCTGGCAGGCAAACACTGAAGCTTTCTTT. It yields the protein CATSRDRWQANTEAFF.

The rearrangement joins TRBV5-1 to TRBJ1-2; tentatively, D is TRBD1 (5 bases). Germline-derived CDR1 and CDR2 are SGHRS and YFSETQ. Trimming took 0 bases from V and 8 from J, leaving 11 bases between them. The length of the CDR3 is 13 residues. CDR3 sequence (DNA): TGCGCCAGCAGCTTGGCGGCAGGGTCGGGCTACACCTTC. Its protein product is CASSLAAGSGYTF. Based on the CDR3 plus reference TRBV5-1 and TRBJ1-2, the full variable domain is KAGVTQTPRYLIKTRGQQVTLSCSPISGHRSVSWYQQTPGQGLQFLFEYFSETQRNKGNFPGRFSGRQFSNSRSEMNVSTLELGDSALYLCASSLAAGSGYTFGSGTRLTVV.

This clone was picked up one time. The CDR3 sequence is CASSKEGASGNTIYF. The CDR3 nucleotides read TGCGCCAGCAGCAAAGAGGGGGCTTCTGGAAACACCATATATTTT. This chain uses TRBV5-1 with TRBJ1-3; 7 bases fit TRBD1. The CDR3 runs to 15 residues. With V trimmed by 4 bases and J by 1 base, 5 bases remained unmatched. Germline-derived CDR1 and CDR2 are SGHRS and YFSETQ.

The V call is TRBV11-2, the J call TRBJ2-1; 13 bases are a match to TRBD2. CDR3 size: 14 residues. The V and J ends lost 8 bases and 8 bases, in that order; junction bases with no gene match: 6. Germline CDR1 reads SGHAT; CDR2 reads FQNNGV. The DNA of the CDR3 is TGTGCCAGCGCCGGGACTAGCGGGGTCTATGAGCAGTTCTTC. Its protein is CASAGTSGVYEQFF.

The CDR3 here is CAWSVRSYEQYF. CDR3 nucleotide sequence: TGTGCCTGGAGTGTACGGTCCTACGAGCAGTACTTC. The chain uses TRBV30 and TRBJ2-7; D gene ambiguous. Germline V gene sequence: CDR1 GTSNPN, CDR2 SVGIG (reference sequence). The CDR3 sequence is 12 residues long. The V gene lost 0 bases and the J gene lost 1 base, with 4 bases spanning the gap.

This chain uses TRBV18 with TRBJ2-7; D is perhaps TRBD1 (6 bases). Trimming pared 3 bases from V and 3 bases from J, leaving 12 bases between. The CDR3 spans 14 residues. Germline-derived CDR1 and CDR2 are KGHSH and LQKENI. CDR3 in DNA: TGTGCCAGCTCACCGATCGGGGACAACTACGAGCAGTACTTC. This translates into CASSPIGDNYEQYF.

This clone was recorded once. The chain recombines TRBV2 with TRBJ2-2, with D perhaps matching TRBD2 (5 bases). Between the trimmed V and J ends, which lost 6 bases and 0 bases, there was a span of 11 bases. The CDR3 runs 15 residues. CDR1 is SNHLY and CDR2 is FYNNEI in the germline V gene. DNA of the CDR3: TGTGCCAGCAGGAGGGAGCCCGCGAACACCGGGGAGCTGTTTTTT. This gives the protein CASRREPANTGELFF.

This chain connects TRBV5-1 to TRBJ2-3; 8 bases are a match to TRBD2. The CDR3 covers 16 residues. Per the germline V gene, CDR1 is SGHRS and CDR2 is YFSETQ. Unmatched junction bases numbered 9, after V lost 0 bases and J lost 6 bases. This chain's CDR3 is CASSLGGAGAFDTQYF. The CDR3 DNA reads TGCGCCAGCAGCTTGGGGGGAGCGGGAGCTTTCGATACGCAGTATTTT.

V usage is TRBV14 and J usage is TRBJ2-2, with 10 bases aligning to TRBD2. The CDR3 loop spans 16 amino acids. Germline trimming cut 2 bases from V and 5 bases from J; bases unmatched to any gene: 5. From germline, CDR1 is SGHDN and CDR2 FVKESK. The DNA of the CDR3 is TGTGCCAGCAGCCAACCTAGCGGGAGCCTAACCGGGGAGCTGTTTTTT. This encodes CASSQPSGSLTGELFF.

The genes are TRBV5-1 and TRBJ1-1; D ambiguous. This CDR3 contains 12 residues. The V gene lost 4 bases and the J gene lost 1 base, with 5 bases spanning the gap. Germline V gene data show CDR1 as SGHRS and CDR2 as YFSETQ. CDR3 in amino acids: CASSRGNTEAFF. The DNA of the CDR3 is TGCGCCAGCAGCCGGGGGAACACTGAAGCTTTCTTT.

The chain is built from TRBV19 and TRBJ1-2; a weak D match, TRBD1 (5 bases). The CDR3 totals 12 residues. V was pared by 3 bases and J by 4 bases, with 6 bases between. From germline, CDR1 is LNHDA and CDR2 SQIVND (reference sequence). The CDR3 region is CASSIQGYGYTF. CDR3 bases: TGTGCCAGTAGTATCCAGGGCTATGGCTACACCTTC.

The chain is built from TRBV7-8 and TRBJ2-1; D is ambiguous. This CDR3 has 15 amino acids. Germline values: CDR1 SGHVS, CDR2 FQNEAQ. V was clipped by 4 bases and J by 3 bases, with 13 bases between them. The CDR3 nucleotides read TGTGCCAGCAGCTCTAGACCCGATATCTACAATGAGCAGTTCTTC. It yields the protein CASSSRPDIYNEQFF.

The chain links TRBV5-8 to TRBJ2-6, with 7 nucleotides matching TRBD1. V trimming: 0 bases; J trimming: 0 bases; junction bases outside the gene matches: 3. CDR1 is SGHTS and CDR2 is YDEGEE in the germline V gene. The CDR3 loop spans 17 amino acids. CDR3: CASSLGQGPSGANVLTF. The CDR3 coding sequence is TGTGCCAGCAGCTTGGGACAGGGACCCTCTGGGGCCAACGTCCTGACTTTC.

The V and J genes are TRBV10-1 and TRBJ2-1, with 8 nucleotides matching TRBD2. The CDR3 length is 14 residues. From germline, CDR1 is WNHNN and CDR2 SYGVQD (reference sequence). The ends lost 8 bases at V and 8 bases at J; junction bases unmatched: 11. The CDR3 loop reads CASREGGMSDEQFF. CDR3 DNA: TGCGCCAGCCGGGAGGGGGGAATGAGCGATGAGCAGTTCTTC.

The chain joins TRBV15 to TRBJ2-7; D remains unclear. Trimming removed 0 bases at V and 4 bases at J, with 7 bases between. CDR3 length equals 13 residues. Germline lookup yields CDR1 LNHNV and CDR2 YYDKDF (reference sequence). In DNA form, the CDR3 reads TGTGCCACCAGCAGAGATATGGCTTACGAGCAGTACTTC. This encodes CATSRDMAYEQYF.

This chain joins TRBV27 and TRBJ1-2; D is unclear. There are 9 residues in the CDR3. CDR1 and CDR2 (germline): MNHEY, SMNVEV (reference sequence). In DNA, the CDR3 is TGTGCACGGGACTATGGCTACACCTTC. Amino acid sequence: CARDYGYTF.

The rearrangement links TRBV20-1 to TRBJ1-1, with a weak D call TRBD1 (6 bases). Germline CDR1 reads DFQATT; CDR2 reads SNEGSKA (reference sequence). The CDR3 spans 11 residues. Deletions cut 5 bases from V and 5 bases from J, with 9 bases between. The CDR3 sequence is CSAAQGTEAFF. The CDR3 coding sequence is TGCAGTGCTGCGCAGGGGACTGAAGCTTTCTTT.

The J gene is TRBJ2-6, the V gene TRBV5-4; 15 bases are shared with TRBD2. CDR3 size: 18 residues. The V and J ends lost 4 bases and 4 bases, in that order; junction bases with no gene match: 6. Germline V gene sequence: CDR1 SGHNT, CDR2 YYREEE (reference sequence). The CDR3 is CASSKGLAGGLGANVLTF. The DNA for the CDR3 is TGTGCCAGCAGCAAGGGACTAGCGGGAGGTTTAGGGGCCAACGTCCTGACTTTC.

The CDR3 is CASSESPRGGINQPQHF. The CDR3 bases are TGCGCCAGCAGTGAGTCGCCACGGGGTGGAATTAATCAGCCCCAGCATTTT. The chain joins TRBV10-2 to TRBJ1-5; D gene uncertain. Germline lookup yields CDR1 WSHSY and CDR2 SAAADI. V lost 0 bases, J lost 4 bases, and 16 bases lay in between. The CDR3 is 17 residues long.

The chain couples TRBV9 to TRBJ2-6; 8 nucleotides line up with TRBD1. With V trimmed by 3 bases and J by 4 bases, 9 bases remained unmatched. The length of the CDR3 is 17 residues. CDR1 is SGDLS, CDR2 YYNGEE, per germline. The CDR3 loop is CASSGTGFYSGANVLTF. In nucleotides, the CDR3 is TGTGCCAGCAGCGGGACAGGGTTTTACAGCGGGGCCAACGTCCTGACTTTC.